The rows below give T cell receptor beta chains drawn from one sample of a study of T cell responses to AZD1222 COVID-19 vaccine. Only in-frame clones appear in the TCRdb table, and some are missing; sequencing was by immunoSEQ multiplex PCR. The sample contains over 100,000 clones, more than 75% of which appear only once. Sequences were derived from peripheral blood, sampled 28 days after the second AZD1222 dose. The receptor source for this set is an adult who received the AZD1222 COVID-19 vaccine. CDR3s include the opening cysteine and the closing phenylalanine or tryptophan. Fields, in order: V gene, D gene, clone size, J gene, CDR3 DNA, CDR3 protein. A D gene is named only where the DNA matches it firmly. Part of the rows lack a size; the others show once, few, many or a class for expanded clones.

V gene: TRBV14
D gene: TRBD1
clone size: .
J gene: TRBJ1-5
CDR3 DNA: TGTGCCAGCAGCCAAGTTCGCAACAGGGGGCATCAGCCCCAGCATTTT
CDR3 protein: CASSQVRNRGHQPQHF

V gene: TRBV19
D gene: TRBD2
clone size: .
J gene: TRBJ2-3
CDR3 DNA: TGTGCCAGTAGTCCCTGGACTAGCGGCACAGATACGCAGTATTTT
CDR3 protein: CASSPWTSGTDTQYF

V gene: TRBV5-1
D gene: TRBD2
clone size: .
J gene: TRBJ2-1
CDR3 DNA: TGCGCCAGCAGCCCGGAGGGACTAGCAGTTGAGCAGTTCTTC
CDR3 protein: CASSPEGLAVEQFF

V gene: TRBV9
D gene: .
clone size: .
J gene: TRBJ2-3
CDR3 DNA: TGTGCCAGCAGCGCTGACCCTAGAATTGCTACGCAGTATTTT
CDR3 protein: CASSADPRIATQYF

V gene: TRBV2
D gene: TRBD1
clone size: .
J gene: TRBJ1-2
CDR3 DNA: TGTGCCAGCAGTGAGGGATGGATCCTGACAGGGAACTATGGCTACACCTTC
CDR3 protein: CASSEGWILTGNYGYTF

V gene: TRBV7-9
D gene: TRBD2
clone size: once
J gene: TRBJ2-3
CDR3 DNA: TGTGCCAGCAGCTTTGACGCGGGAGGGGATACGCAGTATTTT
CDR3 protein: CASSFDAGGDTQYF

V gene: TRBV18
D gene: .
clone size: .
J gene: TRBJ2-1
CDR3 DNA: TGTGCCAGCTCACCCCAGGGGGGGAATGAGCAGTTCTTC
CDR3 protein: CASSPQGGNEQFF

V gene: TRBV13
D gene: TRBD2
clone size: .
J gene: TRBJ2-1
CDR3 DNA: TGTGCCAGCAGCTTAGACGGGAGGGCCTACAATGAGCAGTTCTTC
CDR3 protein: CASSLDGRAYNEQFF

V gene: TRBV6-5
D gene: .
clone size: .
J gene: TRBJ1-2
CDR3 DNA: TGTGCCAGCAGTCCACTTACCGCCCGCTATGGCTACACCTTC
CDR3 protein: CASSPLTARYGYTF

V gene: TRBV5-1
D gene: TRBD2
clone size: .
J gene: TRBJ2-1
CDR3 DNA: TGCGCCAGCAGCTTGGTGTTTAGGACTAGCGGGAGGCCGAGCTCCTACAATGAGCAGTTCTTC
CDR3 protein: CASSLVFRTSGRPSSYNEQFF

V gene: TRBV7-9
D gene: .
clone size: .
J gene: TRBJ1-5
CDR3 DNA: TGTGCCAGCAGCTCAAGACCGGGGGGTGACCAGCATTTT
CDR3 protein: CASSSRPGGDQHF

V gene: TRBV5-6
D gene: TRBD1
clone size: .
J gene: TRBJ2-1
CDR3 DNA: TGTGCCAGCAGCAGAGGATTAGGGACAGCTTACAATGAGCAGTTCTTC
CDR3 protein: CASSRGLGTAYNEQFF

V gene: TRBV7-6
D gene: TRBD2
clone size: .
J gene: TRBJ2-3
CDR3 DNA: TGTGCCAGCAGCTTAGCGGGAGGGCCGTCAGATACGCAGTATTTT
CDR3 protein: CASSLAGGPSDTQYF

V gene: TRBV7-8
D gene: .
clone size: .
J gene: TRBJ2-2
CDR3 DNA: TGTGCCTCAAAATTGGGTTTTCAGAACACCGGGGAGCTGTTTTTT
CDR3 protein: CASKLGFQNTGELFF

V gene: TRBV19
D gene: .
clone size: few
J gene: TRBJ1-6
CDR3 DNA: TGTGCCAGTAGTATAGGGCAGGGGAATTCACCCCTCCACTTT
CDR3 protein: CASSIGQGNSPLHF

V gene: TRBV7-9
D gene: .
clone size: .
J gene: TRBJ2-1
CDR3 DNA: TGTGCCAGCAGCTTAGGTAGATACAATGAGCAGTTCTTC
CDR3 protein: CASSLGRYNEQFF

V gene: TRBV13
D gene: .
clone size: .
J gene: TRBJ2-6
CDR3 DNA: TGTGCCAGCAGCGTAGAGGCTCCCTTTTCTGGGGCCAACGTCCTGACTTTC
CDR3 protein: CASSVEAPFSGANVLTF

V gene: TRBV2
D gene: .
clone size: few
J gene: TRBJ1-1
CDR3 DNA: TGTGCCAGCAATCAATATATGAACACTGAAGCTTTCTTT
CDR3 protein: CASNQYMNTEAFF

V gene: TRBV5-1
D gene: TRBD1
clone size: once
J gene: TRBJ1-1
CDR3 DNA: TGCGCCAGCAGCTCACCATTGACAGGGGGCGGGAACACTGAAGCTTTCTTT
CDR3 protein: CASSSPLTGGGNTEAFF

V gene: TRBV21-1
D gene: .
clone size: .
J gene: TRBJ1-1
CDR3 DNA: TGTGCCAGCAGCAAAGGAAGCAGGACGATAACTGAAGCTTTCTTT
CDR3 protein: CASSKGSRTITEAFF

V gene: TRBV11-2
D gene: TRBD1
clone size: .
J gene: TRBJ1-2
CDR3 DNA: TGTGCCAGCAGCTTAGCGGGCAGGGGGCGCAAAACCTTC
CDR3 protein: CASSLAGRGRKTF

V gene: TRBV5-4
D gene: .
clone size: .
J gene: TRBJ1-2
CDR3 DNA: TGTGCCAGCAGGCACAGGAAAAACTATGGCTACACCTTC
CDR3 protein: CASRHRKNYGYTF

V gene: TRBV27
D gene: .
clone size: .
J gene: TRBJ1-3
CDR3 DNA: TGTGCCAGCAGTTTATCGATCAGGGGAGTTAGAGGTGGAAACACCATATATTTT
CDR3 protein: CASSLSIRGVRGGNTIYF

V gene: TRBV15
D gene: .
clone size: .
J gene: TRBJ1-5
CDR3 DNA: TGTGCCACCAGCAGAGGGAAGATGGACAGACTGGGTCAGCCCCAGCATTTT
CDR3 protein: CATSRGKMDRLGQPQHF

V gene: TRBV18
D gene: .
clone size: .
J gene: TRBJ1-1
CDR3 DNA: TGTGCCAGCTCACATAACAGCCAACCGAACACTGAAGCTTTCTTT
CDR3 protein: CASSHNSQPNTEAFF

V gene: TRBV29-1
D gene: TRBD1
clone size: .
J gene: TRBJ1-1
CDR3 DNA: TGCAGCGTTACCCGACAGGGAATGAACACTGAAGCTTTCTTT
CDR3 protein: CSVTRQGMNTEAFF

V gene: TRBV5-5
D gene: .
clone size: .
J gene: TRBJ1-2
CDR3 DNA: TGTGCCAGCAGCTTCCGACAGATATCTAACTATGGCTACACCTTC
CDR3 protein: CASSFRQISNYGYTF

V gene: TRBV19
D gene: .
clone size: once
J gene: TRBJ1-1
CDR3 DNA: TGTGCCAGTAGTACATCCGGGACACTGAACACTGAAGCTTTCTTT
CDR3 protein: CASSTSGTLNTEAFF

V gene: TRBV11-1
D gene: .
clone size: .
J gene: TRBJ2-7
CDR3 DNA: TGTGCCAGCAGCATATGGGGGAACTACGAGCAGTACTTC
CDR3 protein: CASSIWGNYEQYF

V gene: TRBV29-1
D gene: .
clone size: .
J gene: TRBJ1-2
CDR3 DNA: TGCAGCGTTGAAGATTCGGCCAGTATTCGTGGCTACACCTTC
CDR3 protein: CSVEDSASIRGYTF

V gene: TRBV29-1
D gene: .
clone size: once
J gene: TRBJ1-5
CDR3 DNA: TGCAGCGAAAGGAACCCGCAATTTAATCAGCCCCAGCATTTT
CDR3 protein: CSERNPQFNQPQHF

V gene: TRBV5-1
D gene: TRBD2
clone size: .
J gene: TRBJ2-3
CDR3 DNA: TGCGCCAGCAGCTTGGTTGGGCTAGCGGGAGATACGCAGTATTTT
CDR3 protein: CASSLVGLAGDTQYF

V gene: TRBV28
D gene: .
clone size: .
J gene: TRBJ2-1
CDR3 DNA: TGTGCCAGCAGTTTGGCGGACTACAATGAGCAGTTCTTC
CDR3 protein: CASSLADYNEQFF

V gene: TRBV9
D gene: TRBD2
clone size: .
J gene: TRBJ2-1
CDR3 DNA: TGTGCCAGCAGCGGATCGGGACTAGCGGGAGATGAGCAGTTCTTC
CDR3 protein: CASSGSGLAGDEQFF

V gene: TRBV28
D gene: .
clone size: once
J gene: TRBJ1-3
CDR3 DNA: TGTGCCAGCAGTCAACTGACAGGTCTCTCTGGAAACACCATATATTTT
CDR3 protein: CASSQLTGLSGNTIYF

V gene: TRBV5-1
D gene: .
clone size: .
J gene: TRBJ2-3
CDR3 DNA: TGCGCCAGCAGCTTGGGTGGGGGCAGGACAGATACGCAGTATTTT
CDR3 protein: CASSLGGGRTDTQYF